This TCR beta chain was sequenced in a study of molecular identifiers for immune sequencing clone quantification. TCRdb itself ran the PCR reads through MiXCR, one entry per CDR3 protein. The data show hundreds of thousands of distinct CDR3 sequences, about 25% seen once. There are many counts of this clonotype. The V and J ends lost 7 bases and 13 bases, in that order; junction bases with no gene match: 12. The CDR3 has 14 residues. The TCR was taken from a human donor in good health. Some libraries in this study had Jurkat cell RNA spiked in. Sequencing was done on a sample of naive CD8+ T cells from blood, with Jurkat cell RNA spiked in. The subset is: FACS-sorted CD8+CD4-CCR7+CD45RA+ naive T cells. This rearrangement joins TRBV12-3 or TRBV12-4 to TRBJ2-1; 11 bases match TRBD2. The CDR3: CASNFKELAGDQFF. The CDR3 coding sequence is TGTGCCAGCAACTTTAAGGAACTAGCGGGGGATCAGTTCTTC.